This TCR beta chain was identified in a study of T cell repertoires in cytomegalovirus infection. At the level of the study: HLA-B-restricted CMV epitopes that are well studied, plus recently identified HLA-C-restricted ones, were used by the study. Public TCR beta signatures indicated both CMV infection and matching HLA type.

This clonotype has just a few counts. The antigen is unknown. In TCRdb, the reads were re-called with MiXCR into one record per CDR3 protein. The data contain 360,000 or so distinct CDR3 sequences, about 32% of them seen just once; the ten biggest clones take up approximately 13%. Study-wide results and caveats: Totalled public TCR beta family frequency picked out people who carried CMV plus the relevant HLA. There were HLA-C-restricted CMV-specific TCR beta clonotypes dominating the ex vivo response.

V lost 5 bases and J 2 bases, leaving 7 bases between the germline ends. CDR1 and CDR2 from the germline V gene are MDHEN and SYDVKM. CDR3 length: 12 amino acids. Here the sequenced sample was cultured PBMCs, taken from culture after CMV antigen stimulation. The chain couples TRBV28 to TRBJ2-7; D gene uncertain. The source of this sequence is a human donor in good health (CMV status not recorded). Some clones in this sample may be carry-over from other donors' samples. The CDR3 coding sequence is TGTGCCAGCAGTCCGCAACCCTACGAGCAGTACTTC. Protein sequence: CASSPQPYEQYF.